Listed below are T cell receptor beta chains from one sample, sequenced in a study of regulatory T cells in long-lasting Graves disease. TCRdb re-called the multiplex PCR reads with MiXCR, one entry per CDR3 protein. Seen here are approximately 480,000 distinct CDR3 sequences, around 15% observed once, and the top ten hold 9% to 15%. The same data also contributed to another study, on T cells in Graves' hyperthyroidism and ophthalmopathy.

The sequencing here drew on peripheral blood mononuclear cells (PBMCs), taken at new diagnosis, from a patient treated with antithyroid drugs. The receptor source for this set is a man between 35 and 55 years old with Graves disease. Each CDR3 is given with its conserved first and last residue. The order of the fields is J gene, D gene, V gene, clone size, CDR3 protein, CDR3 DNA. The D gene is left open where the match is weak. Rows may omit the clone size; those that give it use once, few, many or a size class.

TRBJ1-4	-	TRBV28	few	CASSYRAGYEKLFF	TGTGCCAGCAGCTACAGGGCCGGTTACGAAAAACTGTTTTTT
TRBJ2-7	-	TRBV3-1	few	CASSQFPDGYEQYF	TGTGCCAGCAGCCAATTCCCCGACGGGTACGAGCAGTACTTC
TRBJ1-5	TRBD1	TRBV28	many	CASSSSGGNNQPQHF	TGTGCCAGCAGTTCGTCAGGGGGCAACAATCAGCCCCAGCATTTT
TRBJ2-2	-	TRBV5-1	-	CASSLIAGSTGELFF	TGCGCCAGCAGCTTGATAGCCGGGTCCACCGGGGAGCTGTTTTTT
TRBJ1-1	-	TRBV4-1	few	CASSQEGPNTEAFF	TGCGCCAGCAGCCAAGAGGGACCGAACACTGAAGCTTTCTTT
TRBJ2-3	TRBD1	TRBV9	few	CASSVEGASTDTQYF	TGTGCCAGCAGCGTCGAGGGGGCTAGCACAGATACGCAGTATTTT
TRBJ2-1	-	TRBV28	many	CASRDTYNEQFF	TGTGCCAGCAGGGACACTTACAATGAGCAGTTCTTC
TRBJ1-3	-	TRBV5-5	many	CASSLHGTLGNTIYF	TGTGCCAGCAGTTTGCACGGGACACTGGGAAACACCATATATTTT
TRBJ2-1	-	TRBV7-9	-	CASSFLVNEQLF	TGTGCCAGCAGCTTCCTAGTCAATGAGCAGCTCTTC
TRBJ1-1	-	TRBV6-1	many	CASSESRVAFGFF	TGTGCCAGCAGTGAGTCCAGGGTGGCGTTTGGTTTCTTT